This paragraph reports one T cell receptor (beta chain). Its recognized antigen is unknown. Qualities for individual bases were not recorded, and no much larger clone is one base off. The entry originates in a study of cytomegalovirus exposure and HLA in healthy donors (TCRdb year 2017). About the study as a whole: An earlier analysis of 587 of the donors reported 276 Gb of sequence data and about 120 million unique TCR beta sequences obtained from 150 million to 200 million T cells. Class I and class II HLA loci were covered by the typing at four-digit resolution. Besides the first cohort of approximately 710 subjects, a separate validation cohort made up of 95 to 150 different subjects was used. The study used immunosequencing to profile the T cell repertoires of 600 to 850 subjects and linked those repertoires to cytomegalovirus serostatus. To decide whether each TCR beta V gene segment behaved as functional or pseudogenic, an earlier analysis of several hundred of the donors relied on high-throughput TCR beta sequencing. Several DR-DQ haplotypes were treated as single units for association and clustering because of strong linkage in the cohort. Approximately 310 gigabases of sequencing data and approximately 80 million unique TCR sequences were included in an early release covering about 620 HLA-typed donors. In a later genetic analysis, genome-wide SNP genotypes for 398 of the 666 donors were used, and that subset was treated as a discovery cohort. The study combined high-throughput TCR immunosequencing, statistical association of individual TCRs with disease status, and machine learning to predict cytomegalovirus infection status. The study aimed to test whether signatures of past pathogen exposure could be identified by cataloging public T cell receptors. The later analysis used no new phenotypic data to find candidate immune exposures, relying instead on TCR beta sequences and their occurrence across donors. On average, around 230,000 unique TCR beta nucleotide sequences were sequenced per donor among several hundred genotyped donors of the cohort, with about 19% of those sequences being non-productive. Every discovery cohort repertoire had been produced on one sequencing platform. The number of typed donors differed by locus: about 620-640 for A, B, C, DRB1 and DQB1; 522 for DQA1; roughly 600 for DPA1; and about 450 for DPB1. To study patterns of TCR occurrence, a later analysis re-analyzed previously published TCR beta repertoires from more than 550 donors and added high-resolution HLA genotyping. Donor age, sex, ethnicity and CMV serostatus were compiled together with the repertoire data. Of the approximately 400 genotyped donors, less than 90% were placed in the genetic ancestry cluster associated with self-reported Caucasian donors. Results and caveats for the whole study, not just this receptor: An association between a missense DCLRE1C variant and V-gene and J-gene trimming of TCR beta chains was found in a later genetic analysis and replicated in an independent cohort. In a later analysis, several top co-occurrence clusters were reported to appear linked to parvovirus B19, influenza, CMV and Epstein-Barr virus. Strong co-occurrence of HLA alleles, especially DR and DQ, made assigning TCR associations to individual alleles difficult. A later analysis found that most CMV-associated TCR beta chains appeared HLA-restricted, with HLA associations seemingly driven largely by CMV exposure. In a later analysis, HLA-associated TCR beta chains showed more clonal expansion and lower generation probabilities than non-associated chains that were equally common. In a later analysis, the rate of TCR association differed among HLA loci, with DRB1 alleles having the most associated TCRs and HLA-C alleles having the fewest. A later analysis associated 15,000 to 20,000 TCR beta sequences with specific HLA alleles at a false discovery rate of 0.05. A further reported finding was that TCR beta sequences accurately predicted the HLA-A and HLA-B alleles for most subjects in the first cohort. Compared with the approximately 670-donor mean, donors in an Asian-associated ancestry cluster had fewer N-insertions in productive TCRs, according to a later genetic analysis. In vitro tests confirmed that a few of the cytomegalovirus-associated TCR beta chains recognize cytomegalovirus antigens. The classifier was reported to diagnose cytomegalovirus status with high specificity and sensitivity in both the original cohort and the validation cohort. In the study, approximately 160 TCR beta chains were listed as associated with cytomegalovirus. The earlier analysis of around 600 of the donors excluded fewer than 20 rarely observed V segments, including chromosome 9 orphons, because counts were too low. Because HLA typing was missing for some donors at each locus, association tests included only the typed subset. According to the authors, the approach could potentially be generalized to other disease states and immunological phenotypes. Most TCR sequences were observed very rarely across donors, whereas some public TCRs were present in many individuals. For the cohort, immune exposure information was limited to CMV serostatus. A cluster of highly shared sequence variants was judged likely to be a technical artifact of the sequencing pipeline. Some IMGT-functional V segments, including TRBV6-2 and TRBV6-3, could not be distinguished by the 87-base-pair reads and were therefore excluded. Presence/absence analyses assumed roughly uniform sequencing depth across donors, an assumption that may not hold. Only TCR beta chains were sequenced in this cohort, and the absence of alpha or paired-chain data limited detectable features. Linkage disequilibrium might explain the correlated functional status among segregating V segments, but an unknown experimental factor could not be excluded. Broadly in line with IMGT annotations, most TCR beta V segments showed up in productive rearrangements about 90% or about 30% of the time in an earlier analysis of 587 of the donors.

The cohort was made up of 666 healthy bone marrow donors. At the time of sampling, all cohort members were nominally healthy, though unrecorded immune exposures were likely present. The donor tested CMV seronegative and was one of the 352 seronegative cohort members. Each donor provided a peripheral blood sample, and peripheral blood mononuclear cells were used for TCR beta sequencing. Genomic DNA extraction from the blood cell samples was performed with the Qiagen DNeasy Blood Extraction Kit. V is clipped by 5 bases and J by 5 bases, and the sequence between their germline boundaries is 12 bases long. As encoded in the germline V gene, CDR1 is SQVTM while CDR2 is ANQGSEA. The CDR3 measures 12 amino acids from cysteine to phenylalanine. Kept here is only the CDR3 DNA, which spans 36 bases and is read in frame from base 1. The library was produced with the immunoSEQ multiplex PCR assay. For the multiplex PCR, a mixture combining 60 forward primers for TCR Vbeta segments and 13 reverse primers for TCR Jbeta segments was used. The CDR3 region of rearranged TCR beta genes was amplified from genomic DNA with a multiplex PCR assay. On the Illumina HiSeq System, the amplified TCR beta libraries were sequenced as 87-base-pair reads. Concerning the study's data processing: Across the 700 or so repertoires, a later analysis counted 78 million or so unique TCR beta chains, roughly 11 million of which were shared by at least two donors. To remove PCR and sequencing errors, raw reads were error-corrected and collapsed into unique sequences using a nearest-neighbor algorithm that merged closely related sequences. Alignment of CDR3 sequences to IMGT reference sequences was used to assign V, D and J gene segments. For a sequence to be retained, a match of at least six nucleotides was required to both a V gene segment and a J gene segment. Rearrangements were classified as productive when the CDR3 lacked stop codons and remained in frame with V and J, and all other rearrangements were classified as non-productive. Following IMGT convention, CDR3 was defined as the stretch from the second conserved V-encoded cysteine to the conserved J-encoded phenylalanine. The earlier analysis of roughly 590 of the donors excluded any sequence lacking an unambiguous match to a single V gene segment. In an earlier analysis of a few hundred of the donors, a V segment was called functional when productive rearrangements were above 56.7%, and segregating when the standard deviation between donors exceeded 5%. A statistical classification framework was built for diagnosing cytomegalovirus status from the catalog of TCR beta chain sequences. A later analysis assigned V and J genes by comparing TCR nucleotide sequences with IMGT/GENE-DB human TR gene sequences. The TCRdist pipeline was used in a later analysis to assign CDR3 sequences and most-parsimonious VDJ recombination scenarios. A later analysis defined each TCR beta chain by its CDR3 amino acid sequence plus V-gene family, and excluded reads lacking a unique V-gene family. A later analysis removed roughly 590 highly shared, low-generation-probability nucleotide sequences to deal with suspected cross-contamination and a sequencing artifact. In a later analysis, a clonal expansion index was calculated for each public chain from normalized within-repertoire ranks of inferred template counts. In a later analysis, generation probabilities were computed using a VDJ recombination model fitted to out-of-frame rearrangements, and the results were checked against IGoR. In a later analysis, hypergeometric tests were used to score TCR-TCR, TCR-HLA and TCR-CMV co-occurrence, with a repertoire-size bias correction applied to TCR pairs. A later analysis estimated false discovery rates by permuting HLA or CMV assignments 20 times. A later analysis grouped co-occurring TCRs with DBSCAN, adding TCRdist sequence similarity when clustering within HLA-allele-positive subsets. Repertoires with fewer than 30,000 or more than 120,000 public chains were left out of co-occurrence clustering, as were a few repertoires with anomalous nucleotide sharing. TCRdb obtained this table from immuneACCESS and retained in-frame rearrangements with V and J assigned. These tables miss some clones; where compared with another copy, unresolved V genes account for less than half of the shortfall, and the remainder is unexplained. The V and J calls and the clone size are those of that table, but D and trimming were determined from the DNA. The sample table contains over 130,000 clones; only one count was recorded for approximately 79% of them. Of the sample, over 0.95% falls within the top ten clones.

The sequence derives from a female donor in good health and CMV-seronegative. Sample: PBMCs. The chain is encoded by TRBV29-1 joined to TRBJ2-5; the D gene lacks a confident call. The CDR3 amino acid sequence is: CSVCPTEETQYF. The sequenced DNA: TGCAGCGTTTGCCCGACGGAGGAGACCCAGTACTTC.